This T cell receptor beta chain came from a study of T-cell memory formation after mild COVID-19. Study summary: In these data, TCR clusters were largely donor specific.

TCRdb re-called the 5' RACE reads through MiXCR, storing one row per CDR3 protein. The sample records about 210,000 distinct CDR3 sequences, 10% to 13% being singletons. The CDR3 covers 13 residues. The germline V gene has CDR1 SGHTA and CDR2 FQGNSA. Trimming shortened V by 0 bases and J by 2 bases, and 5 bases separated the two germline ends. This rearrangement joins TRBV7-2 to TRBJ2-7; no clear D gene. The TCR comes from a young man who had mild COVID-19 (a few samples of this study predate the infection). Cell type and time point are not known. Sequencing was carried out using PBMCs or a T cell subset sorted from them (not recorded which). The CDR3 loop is CASSLADTYEQYF. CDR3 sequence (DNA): TGTGCCAGCAGCTTAGCAGATACCTACGAGCAGTACTTC.